The clone carrying this T cell receptor beta chain was counted only a few times. Its target is unknown. CDR1 is SGHKS, CDR2 YYEKEE, per germline (reference sequence). J lost 2 bases, V lost 6 bases, and 7 bases had no gene match. The CDR3 length is 15 residues. MiXCR, run by TCRdb on the 5' RACE reads, gives a single entry per CDR3 protein. This sample yields some 300,000 distinct CDR3 sequences, of which 8.7% are seen a single time; about 3% belongs to the top ten. This specimen comes from a study of T cells after yellow fever vaccination. Overall study results and limits: Repertoires sorted by FACS could include abundant clonotypes that are contaminants from the bulk population. Only a small proportion of the clonotypes turned up in both the CD4 and the CD8 compartments, likely arising from convergent recombination. Post-booster repertoires again held most primary-vaccination clones (about 96% CD4, around 90% CD8). Weaker, the secondary response had a peak occurring faster, on day 5 versus 15.

The genes are TRBV5-5 and TRBJ1-2; 10 bases line up with TRBD1. Sequencing used CD4+ T cells sorted from PBMCs, obtained 5 days after the yellow fever booster vaccination. The sequence derives from a man younger than 30 who received the YFV17D yellow fever vaccine. CDR3 amino acids: CASNYAGQGNYGYTF. The CDR3 coding sequence is TGTGCCAGCAACTATGCGGGACAGGGGAACTATGGCTACACCTTC.